Sequencing of this T cell receptor beta chain was carried out in a study of shared clonotypes between healthy human individuals. About the study: A few men and a couple of women, aged 18 to 49, were donors.

Study donors comprised healthy, HIV-negative adults devoid of recent acute infection or vaccination. CD8 memory was a combination that joined CD45RO+ cells with CCR7-negative CD45RA+ TemRA cells. The data were produced by immunoSEQ multiplex PCR, yet TCRdb's version contains in-frame clones alone and is incomplete. Among 300,000 to 400,000 clones listed, about nine tenths were seen once. The sequenced sample was memory CD8+ T cells sorted from blood. Subset: CD45RO+ cells pooled with CCR7-negative TemRA cells. This receptor was taken from a man aged 18 to 35 in good health.

CDR3: CASSLGPGADDNEQFF. Here the CDR3 DNA reads TGTGCCAGCAGCTTGGGCCCCGGGGCAGATGACAATGAGCAGTTCTTC. The V gene is TRBV5-4, the J gene TRBJ2-1, with D perhaps being TRBD1 or TRBD2 (5 bases each). Trimming pared 0 bases from V and 5 bases from J, leaving 15 bases between. The CDR3 consists of 16 residues. Germline lookup yields CDR1 SGHNT and CDR2 YYREEE (reference sequence).